Listed here are 21 T cell receptor beta chains from one sample, sequenced in a study of control samples from healthy donors and cancer patients. Clones were sequenced by immunoSEQ multiplex PCR, and TCRdb holds only the in-frame ones, with some missing. The sample totals approximately 190,000 clones. What was sequenced was blood. Every receptor here comes from a woman in her twenties or thirties in good health.

The chain combines TRBV19 with TRBJ1-3; 7 bases are a match to TRBD1. Germline CDR1 LNHDA, CDR2 SQIVND (reference sequence). V lost 6 bases to trimming and J lost 1 base; unmatched junction nucleotides: 3. The CDR3 extends over 14 amino acids. DNA for the CDR3: TGTGCCAGTAGCCCGACAGGGTCTGGAAACACCATATATTTT. Its translation: CASSPTGSGNTIYF.

The V and J genes are TRBV5-1 and TRBJ1-2; D gene ambiguous. Germline V gene lookup returns CDR1 SGHRS and CDR2 YFSETQ. Trimming removed 0 bases at V and 4 bases at J, with 13 bases between. CDR3 length: 15 residues. In nucleotides, the CDR3 is TGCGCCAGCAGCTTGGAGCCGGAGAGCGGCTATGGCTACACCTTC. Protein: CASSLEPESGYGYTF. The whole variable domain, filled in from reference TRBV5-1 and TRBJ1-2, reads KAGVTQTPRYLIKTRGQQVTLSCSPISGHRSVSWYQQTPGQGLQFLFEYFSETQRNKGNFPGRFSGRQFSNSRSEMNVSTLELGDSALYLCASSLEPESGYGYTFGSGTRLTVV.

This chain links TRBV19 with TRBJ1-3; no reliable D call. The CDR3 is 16 amino acids. Trimming took off 7 bases at V and 0 bases at J, with 16 bases between the two ends. CDR1 LNHDA and CDR2 SQIVND come from the germline V gene (reference sequence). The CDR3: CASKGSHSDSGNTIYF. The CDR3 bases are TGTGCCAGTAAAGGCTCCCACAGCGACTCTGGAAACACCATATATTTT.

The chain uses TRBV7-9 and TRBJ1-5; 9 bases align to TRBD1. V lost 5 bases, J lost 5 bases, and 7 bases stayed unmatched. The CDR3 is made up of 15 amino acids. The germline gives CDR1 SEHNR, CDR2 FQNEAQ (reference sequence). CDR3 in DNA: TGTGCCAGCAGCCTGGACAGGGGAAGTGATCAGCCCCAGCATTTT. This gives the protein CASSLDRGSDQPQHF.

This rearrangement joins TRBV27 to TRBJ2-3; TRBD2 matches at 13 bases. Germline trimming cut 3 bases from V and 4 bases from J; bases unmatched to any gene: 10. The CDR3 loop spans 18 amino acids. CDR1 and CDR2 from the germline V gene are MNHEY and SMNVEV (reference sequence). CDR3 sequence (DNA): TGTGCCAGCAGTTTCACTAGCGGGGGGGCCCTTGTAGCAGATACGCAGTATTTT. Protein: CASSFTSGGALVADTQYF.

The chain combines TRBV7-2 with TRBJ2-1; D is undetermined. Trimming stripped 6 bases from V and 8 bases from J, with 14 bases between. Germline loops: CDR1 SGHTA, CDR2 FQGNSA. This CDR3 is 13 amino acids long. DNA of the CDR3: TGTGCCAGCAGAGTATCCCCCGGGTATGAGCAGTTCTTC. This gives the protein CASRVSPGYEQFF.

The rearrangement uses TRBV4-1 and TRBJ1-1; TRBD1 aligns across 8 bases. The germline V gene has CDR1 MGHRA and CDR2 YSYEKL. Trimming removed 2 bases from V and 11 bases from J; junction bases left unmatched: 7. The CDR3 is 13 amino acids. CDR3 protein: CASSQPQGAGAFF. The CDR3 DNA is TGCGCCAGCAGCCAACCCCAGGGGGCCGGGGCTTTCTTT.

This rearrangement joins TRBV4-2 to TRBJ1-5; 8 bases align to TRBD1. CDR3 length: 15 amino acids. V dropped 0 bases and J dropped 9; count of bases not matched to a gene: 7. Germline lookup yields CDR1 LGHNA and CDR2 YNFKEQ. The CDR3 loop is CASSQEFRQGLPQHF. In DNA, the CDR3 is TGTGCCAGCAGCCAAGAATTTCGACAGGGGCTGCCCCAGCATTTT.

The chain uses TRBV27 and TRBJ1-4; D is unresolved. CDR1 is MNHEY, CDR2 SMNVEV, per germline (reference sequence). V gave up 4 bases and J gave up 12 bases, with 12 bases separating them. The CDR3 totals 12 residues. CDR3 in amino acids: CASSSNSVQLFF. In DNA, the CDR3 is TGTGCCAGCAGTTCCAATTCGGTCCAACTGTTTTTT. Looking up the rest from reference TRBV27 and TRBJ1-4 gives the full variable domain: EAQVTQNPRYLITVTGKKLTVTCSQNMNHEYMSWYRQDPGLGLRQIYYSMNVEVTDKGDVPEGYKVSRKEKRNFPLILESPSPNQTSLYFCASSSNSVQLFFGSGTQLSVL.

The gene calls are TRBV3-1 (or the pseudogene TRBV3-2) and TRBJ1-2; D gene ambiguous. The CDR3 totals 12 residues. Germline CDR1 is LGHDT and CDR2 is YNNKEL (reference sequence). Trimming took off 1 base at V and 8 bases at J, with 8 bases between the two ends. The CDR3 region is CASSQAGYGYTF. The CDR3, as DNA: TGTGCCAGCAGCCAAGCCGGGTACGGCTACACCTTC.

Note on this clone: The junction departs from the called germline gene at one end, perhaps through a read error. The rearrangement joins TRBV29-1 to TRBJ1-1; 7 nucleotides align to TRBD1. In germline, CDR1 is SQVTM, CDR2 ANQGSEA. The CDR3 is made up of 15 amino acids. The CDR3 protein is CSLKNTGVKGTETFF. CDR3 sequence (DNA): TGCAGCCTGAAGAATACAGGGGTAAAGGGCACTGAAACTTTCTTT.

The chain uses TRBV11-2 and TRBJ2-2; 11 positions match TRBD1. Germline CDR1 is SGHAT and CDR2 is FQNNGV. The CDR3 totals 14 residues. Trimming took 11 bases from V and 3 from J; bases not matched to a gene: 5. DNA of the CDR3: TGTGCCGTACGGACAGGGGGCTACACCGGGGAGCTGTTTTTT. Its protein product is CAVRTGGYTGELFF.

The chain links TRBV28 to TRBJ2-7; TRBD2 might be the D (5 bases). Trimming took off 9 bases at V and 0 bases at J, with 15 bases between the two ends. CDR1 is MDHEN, CDR2 SYDVKM, per germline. The CDR3 is 14 amino acids. The CDR3 coding sequence is TGTGCCAGTTTAAACACGGGGAGCTCCTACGAGCAGTACTTC. It specifies CASLNTGSSYEQYF. The entire variable domain, with the rest obtained from reference TRBV28 and TRBJ2-7, is as follows: DVKVTQSSRYLVKRTGEKVFLECVQDMDHENMFWYRQDPGLGLRLIYFSYDVKMKEKGDIPEGYSVSREKKERFSLILESASTNQTSMYLCASLNTGSSYEQYFGPGTRLTVT.

This chain links TRBV2 with TRBJ1-1, with D possibly being TRBD1 (6 bases). Germline V gene data show CDR1 as SNHLY and CDR2 as FYNNEI. The V gene lost 5 bases and the J gene lost 4 bases, with 14 bases spanning the gap. The CDR3 length is 14 residues. DNA of the CDR3: TGTGCCAGCAGTTTTACAGGGCGGAGCACTGAAGCTTTCTTT. Amino acid sequence: CASSFTGRSTEAFF. Filled out from reference TRBV2 and TRBJ1-1, the complete variable domain reads EPEVTQTPSHQVTQMGQEVILRCVPISNHLYFYWYRQILGQKVEFLVSFYNNEISEKSEIFDDQFSVERPDGSNFTLKIRSTKLEDSAMYFCASSFTGRSTEAFFGQGTRLTVV.

V and J are TRBV30 and TRBJ2-7, with TRBD2 matching over 7 bases. V trimming: 5 bases; J trimming: 2 bases; junction bases outside the gene matches: 0. CDR1 and CDR2 from the germline V gene are GTSNPN and SVGIG (reference sequence). The length of the CDR3 is 11 residues. The CDR3 DNA reads TGTGCCTGGCGGGGGGCCTACGAGCAGTACTTC. Translating gives CAWRGAYEQYF.

CDR3 amino acids: CASSPGTGTGELFF. CDR3 nucleotides: TGTGCCAGCAGCCCCGGGACAGGGACCGGGGAGCTGTTTTTT. The V gene is TRBV3-1 (or the pseudogene TRBV3-2), the J gene TRBJ2-2, with 9 bases identical to TRBD1. The germline V gene has CDR1 LGHDT and CDR2 YNNKEL (reference sequence). Germline trimming cut 4 bases from V and 5 bases from J; bases unmatched to any gene: 2. The CDR3 contains 14 residues.

The chain links TRBV6-2 or TRBV6-3 to TRBJ1-2; 7 nucleotides agree with TRBD1. V trimming: 0 bases; J trimming: 4 bases; junction bases outside the gene matches: 5. This CDR3 is 15 amino acids long. CDR1 and CDR2 (germline): MNHEY, SVGEGT. The DNA for the CDR3 is TGTGCCAGCAGTTACTCTGCAGGGGGGTTCTATGGCTACACCTTC. This gives the protein CASSYSAGGFYGYTF.

The V gene is TRBV6-1, the J gene TRBJ2-4, with TRBD2 as a possible D gene (5 bases). CDR1 is MNHNS and CDR2 is SASEGT in the germline V gene. This CDR3 is 13 amino acids long. Trimming cost V 3 bases and J 7 bases, with 10 bases left between them. Here the CDR3 reads CASSEERKNIQYF. CDR3 in DNA: TGTGCCAGCAGTGAGGAGCGGAAGAACATTCAGTACTTC.

This chain connects TRBV6-5 to TRBJ1-6; 9 bases agree with TRBD1. The CDR3 extends over 14 amino acids. CDR1 is MNHEY and CDR2 is SVGAGI in the germline V gene. After removal of 6 bases from V and 4 bases from J, the junction contained 1 base not matched to a gene. The CDR3 here is CASSGQGYNSPLHF. The CDR3 DNA reads as TGTGCCAGCAGCGGACAGGGGTATAATTCACCCCTCCACTTT.

The J gene is TRBJ2-1, the V gene TRBV24-1, with D hard to call. V dropped 4 bases and J dropped 8 bases, with 8 bases sitting between them. Germline assignment: CDR1 KGHDR and CDR2 SFDVKD. There are 12 residues in the CDR3. The CDR3 nucleotides read TGTGCCACCAGTGACCCGCTCCATGAGCAGTTCTTC. Amino acid sequence: CATSDPLHEQFF.

The V and J genes are TRBV4-1 and TRBJ1-1; D is ambiguous. The CDR3 covers 14 residues. V was clipped by 4 bases and J by 6 bases, with 15 bases between them. Germline assignment: CDR1 MGHRA and CDR2 YSYEKL. The CDR3 here is CASSPRILAPEAFF. The DNA for the CDR3 is TGCGCCAGCAGCCCCCGGATTTTGGCCCCTGAAGCTTTCTTT.